This T cell receptor beta chain was captured by sequencing in a study of response to subunit inactivated influenza vaccine. Study results and limitations: It was suggested by the authors that few new T cells are recruited by each seasonal influenza vaccination.

This CDR3 region has 15 residues. The V gene's germline CDR1 is LGHNA and CDR2 YSLEER. V lost 4 bases and J 7 bases, leaving 17 bases between the germline ends. TCRdb fed the RT-PCR reads into MiXCR, producing one record per CDR3 protein. Altogether around 480,000 distinct CDR3 sequences are present, 16% being singletons, with the ten largest covering 2.5% to 3.5%. Concerning this clonotype: Its specificity is unknown.

The clonotype was recovered from a man aged 50 to 69 who received an inactivated influenza vaccine. The sample consisted of CD4+ T cells sorted from PBMCs, taken about 24 months after vaccination. The chain couples TRBV4-3 to TRBJ2-1; D possibly uses TRBD1 or TRBD2 (5 bases each). CDR3 in amino acids: CASSPGASSRNEQFF. DNA for the CDR3: TGCGCCAGCAGCCCCGGGGCCAGTTCTCGAAATGAGCAGTTCTTC.